Presented here are 10 T cell receptor beta chains from one specimen sequenced in a study of T cell responses to AZD1222 COVID-19 vaccine. Libraries were prepared by immunoSEQ multiplex PCR; TCRdb keeps only in-frame clonotypes and omits some of them. The table records approximately 110,000 clones, about nine tenths of them present only once. The sequenced sample was peripheral blood, obtained on day 0 of AZD1222 vaccination. The receptors originated from an adult in good health.

This clone was observed a few times. This chain uses TRBV18 with TRBJ1-1; no clear D. Germline-derived CDR1 and CDR2 are KGHSH and LQKENI. This CDR3 spans 13 amino acids. The V and J ends lost 4 bases and 1 base respectively, with 7 bases between them. CDR3: CASSQVRNTEAFF. For the CDR3, the DNA is TGTGCCAGCTCACAGGTTCGGAACACTGAAGCTTTCTTT.

CDR3 sequence: CASIVPSYGYTF. Here the CDR3 DNA reads TGTGCCAGCATCGTGCCCAGCTATGGCTACACCTTC. The chain joins TRBV28 to TRBJ1-2; D is ambiguous. CDR3 length: 12 amino acids. Between the trimmed V and J ends, which lost 7 bases and 4 bases, there was a span of 10 bases. From germline, CDR1 is MDHEN and CDR2 SYDVKM.

The rearrangement links TRBV3-1 (or the pseudogene TRBV3-2) to TRBJ1-2; TRBD1 might be the D (6 bases). V gave up 5 bases and J gave up 8 bases, with 12 bases separating them. The CDR3 totals 12 residues. Germline CDR1 LGHDT, CDR2 YNNKEL (reference sequence). The CDR3 sequence is CASSRGHAGYTF. Here the CDR3 DNA reads TGTGCCAGCAGCAGGGGACATGCAGGCTACACCTTC.

The sample holds one count of this clone. The chain is built from TRBV29-1 and TRBJ1-2; D may be TRBD1 (6 bases). This CDR3 spans 13 amino acids. Trimming removed 0 bases from V and 5 bases from J, with 10 bases in between. Germline V lookup: CDR1 SQVTM, CDR2 ANQGSEA. CDR3 sequence reads: CSVEDVTGYGYTF. In DNA form, the CDR3 reads TGCAGCGTTGAAGATGTCACAGGGTATGGCTACACCTTC.

V is TRBV14 and J is TRBJ1-1, with D unresolved. The CDR3 extends over 13 amino acids. Trimming cost V 7 bases and J 0 bases, with 9 bases left between them. Per germline, CDR1 SGHDN and CDR2 FVKESK. The CDR3 bases are TGTGCCAGCACCACAAATATGAACACTGAAGCTTTCTTT. Its translation: CASTTNMNTEAFF.

The J gene is TRBJ2-1, the V gene TRBV7-3, with D hard to call. There are 12 residues in the CDR3. V lost 5 bases and J 11 bases, leaving 13 bases between the germline ends. Germline V gene data show CDR1 as SGHTA and CDR2 as FQGTGA. The CDR3 DNA reads TGTGCCAGCAGCCCCGACACCGCTCAGCAGTTCTTC. Amino acid sequence: CASSPDTAQQFF. Drawing the rest from reference TRBV7-3 and TRBJ2-1, the complete variable domain is GAGVSQTPSNKVTEKGKYVELRCDPISGHTALYWYRQSLGQGPEFLIYFQGTGAADDSGLPNDRFFAVRPEGSVSTLKIQRTERGDSAVYLCASSPDTAQQFFGPGTRLTVL.

This clone was seen a handful of times. The chain combines TRBV4-3 with TRBJ2-7; D not resolved. Germline V gene data show CDR1 as LGHNA and CDR2 as YSLEER. CDR3 length: 15 amino acids. V was pared by 0 bases and J by 2 bases, with 11 bases between. CDR3 loop: CASSQETDGTYEQYF. CDR3 nucleotides: TGCGCCAGCAGCCAAGAGACGGACGGAACCTACGAGCAGTACTTC.

The chain joins TRBV6-5 to TRBJ2-1, with TRBD1 identical over 8 bases. The trim removed 2 bases at V and 5 bases at J, leaving 5 bases unmatched. CDR1 is MNHEY and CDR2 is SVGAGI in the germline V gene. The CDR3 runs 15 residues. The CDR3 bases are TGTGCCAGCAGTTACGAAGGGGACAGGAACAATGAGCAGTTCTTC. Amino acid sequence: CASSYEGDRNNEQFF.

This chain uses TRBV9 with TRBJ2-7, with TRBD1 as a possible D gene (5 bases). Per the germline V gene, CDR1 is SGDLS and CDR2 is YYNGEE. The CDR3 runs 15 residues. The V and J ends lost 0 bases and 3 bases respectively, with 13 bases between them. CDR3 sequence reads: CASSVDLGRGYEQYF. The DNA of the CDR3 is TGTGCCAGCAGCGTAGATCTGGGAAGGGGCTACGAGCAGTACTTC. The whole variable domain, filled in from reference TRBV9 and TRBJ2-7, reads DSGVTQTPKHLITATGQRVTLRCSPRSGDLSVYWYQQSLDQGLQFLIQYYNGEERAKGNILERFSAQQFPDLHSELNLSSLELGDSALYFCASSVDLGRGYEQYFGPGTRLTVT.

The V call is TRBV2, the J call TRBJ2-2; D is undetermined. This CDR3 contains 12 residues. Germline assignment: CDR1 SNHLY and CDR2 FYNNEI. V lost 5 bases, J lost 10 bases, and 11 bases lay in between. The CDR3 DNA is TGTGCCAGCAGTTACACCCCGACGGAGCTGTTTTTT. Amino acids: CASSYTPTELFF.